The entry below gives a single TCR beta chain sequence along with its context. Its antigen remains unknown. The entry originates in a study of cytomegalovirus exposure and HLA in healthy donors. With 60 Vbeta and 13 Jbeta primers, the PCR was carried out. Clones were sequenced by immunoSEQ multiplex PCR, and TCRdb holds only the in-frame ones, with some missing. This sample has about 120,000 clones; 55% to 65% occur once, and the top ten carry 2% to 2.5%. Germline V gene lookup returns CDR1 SEHNR and CDR2 FQNEAQ (reference sequence). The CDR3 has 15 amino acids. Trimming removed 5 bases from V and 1 base from J, with 12 bases in between. Study-wide results and limits: In a later analysis, parvovirus B19, influenza, CMV and Epstein-Barr virus appeared linked to several top co-occurrence clusters. For TCR beta chains, V- and J-gene trimming was later linked to a missense DCLRE1C variant. Sequences of the TCR beta chain were said to predict the HLA-A and HLA-B alleles of most subjects accurately. Some segments of the V type, notably TRBV6-2 and TRBV6-3, were excluded as indistinguishable.

The clonotype originates from a woman aged 25 to 39 in good health and CMV-seronegative. Source material: PBMCs. The V and J genes are TRBV7-9 and TRBJ1-3, with D unclear. CDR3 DNA: TGTGCCAGCAGCGCCCGCGGGAGTTCTGGAAACACCATATATTTT. Encoded protein: CASSARGSSGNTIYF.